This entry lists 30 T cell receptor beta chains sequenced from one sample in a study of CD8 T cells in Susac syndrome. Reverse transcription used roughly 0.5 to 1 ug RNA and random hexamers. MiXCR was run by TCRdb on the immunoSEQ multiplex PCR reads, yielding one entry per CDR3 protein. This sample has 150,000 to 200,000 distinct CDR3 sequences, with roughly 94% found just once. Sample: CD8+ T cells from PBMCs. These receptors were collected from a human donor with Susac syndrome.

The chain couples TRBV29-1 to TRBJ2-5; D possibly corresponds to TRBD2 (6 bases). Trimming shortened V by 4 bases and J by 2 bases, and 11 bases separated the two germline ends. Germline V lookup: CDR1 SQVTM, CDR2 ANQGSEA. The CDR3 sequence is 13 residues long. CDR3 in amino acids: CSVGWGVQETQYF. CDR3 nucleotide sequence: TGCAGCGTTGGATGGGGGGTTCAAGAGACCCAGTACTTC.

The V call is TRBV15, the J call TRBJ2-7, with D possibly TRBD1 on 6 matching bases. The germline CDR1 and CDR2 sequences are LNHNV and YYDKDF (reference sequence). V lost 1 base to trimming and J lost 2 bases, with 18 bases between them. CDR3 size: 17 residues. The CDR3 region has the DNA TGTGCCACCAGCAGAGTGGGTAAGGAGACAGGCACCTACGAGCAGTACTTC. It translates to CATSRVGKETGTYEQYF.

The chain uses TRBV5-1 and TRBJ2-1; 11 bases map to TRBD1. J gave up 10 bases and V 0 bases, and 3 bases lay outside the gene matches. The CDR3 is 14 amino acids. The germline gives CDR1 SGHRS, CDR2 YFSETQ. CDR3 sequence: CASSLGTGGREQFF. The CDR3 DNA reads as TGCGCCAGCAGCTTGGGGACAGGGGGCCGGGAGCAGTTCTTC.

V and J are TRBV4-2 and TRBJ2-7, with 7 bases identical to TRBD2. V lost 3 bases, J lost 3 bases, and 5 bases stayed unmatched. The CDR3 covers 14 residues. CDR1 and CDR2 (germline): LGHNA, YNFKEQ. The CDR3 DNA follows: TGTGCCAGCAGCCAGGCCCCTAGCGGCTACGAGCAGTACTTC. This codes for CASSQAPSGYEQYF.

The V gene is TRBV30, the J gene TRBJ1-3; no clear D gene. Germline CDR1 GTSNPN, CDR2 SVGIG (reference sequence). The CDR3 totals 13 residues. The germline V and J ends were trimmed by 0 bases and 0 bases, with 3 bases remaining between them. The CDR3 sequence is CAWSVDSGNTIYF. The CDR3, as DNA: TGTGCCTGGAGTGTAGACTCTGGAAACACCATATATTTT.

The chain couples TRBV5-6 to TRBJ1-2, with 7 nucleotides matching TRBD1. V lost 7 bases to trimming and J lost 0 bases; unmatched junction nucleotides: 12. CDR3 length: 16 amino acids. Germline V gene sequence: CDR1 SGHDT, CDR2 YYEEEE. The CDR3 DNA reads TGTGCCAGCGGATGGACAGGAGTAATCGCTAACTATGGCTACACCTTC. Encoded protein: CASGWTGVIANYGYTF.

The genes are TRBV20-1 and TRBJ1-1; D is ambiguous. CDR1 and CDR2 from the germline V gene are DFQATT and SNEGSKA (reference sequence). The CDR3 length is 12 residues. Trimming took off 7 bases at V and 4 bases at J, with 13 bases between the two ends. CDR3 region: CSVREEGTEAFF. The CDR3, as DNA: TGCAGTGTTCGGGAAGAGGGCACTGAAGCTTTCTTT.

The chain employs TRBV10-2 and TRBJ2-7; 9 bases line up with TRBD1. CDR1 and CDR2 (germline): WSHSY, SAAADI. CDR3 size: 15 residues. V lost 4 bases, J lost 6 bases, and 10 bases stayed unmatched. CDR3 in DNA: TGCGCCAGCAGTGTTTCCGGGACAGGGTACTCCGAGCAGTACTTC. Translating gives CASSVSGTGYSEQYF.

The V call is TRBV18, the J call TRBJ2-1; D may correspond to TRBD1 or TRBD2 (6 bases each). This CDR3 region has 18 residues. The germline V gene has CDR1 KGHSH and CDR2 LQKENI. The V gene lost 4 bases and the J gene lost 5 bases, with 24 bases spanning the gap. The CDR3 DNA is TGTGCCAGCTCACGGGAGGTGGGGGCCTATCTCGGGAACAATGAGCAGTTCTTC. This codes for CASSREVGAYLGNNEQFF. Full variable domain (remainder filled in from reference TRBV18 and TRBJ2-1): NAGVMQNPRHLVRRRGQEARLRCSPMKGHSHVYWYRQLPEEGLKFMVYLQKENIIDESGMPKERFSAEFPKEGPSILRIQQVVRGDSAAYFCASSREVGAYLGNNEQFFGPGTRLTVL.

The chain employs TRBV5-1 and TRBJ2-7; either TRBD1 or TRBD2 may supply D (5 bases each). V was shortened by 3 bases and J by 0 bases, with 10 bases between the two germline ends. Germline CDR1 SGHRS, CDR2 YFSETQ. The CDR3 contains 14 residues. In nucleotides, the CDR3 is TGCGCCAGCAGCTGGGACGGTTACTCCTACGAGCAGTACTTC. Translation gives CASSWDGYSYEQYF. Using reference TRBV5-1 and TRBJ2-7 for the parts outside the CDR3, the full variable domain is KAGVTQTPRYLIKTRGQQVTLSCSPISGHRSVSWYQQTPGQGLQFLFEYFSETQRNKGNFPGRFSGRQFSNSRSEMNVSTLELGDSALYLCASSWDGYSYEQYFGPGTRLTVT.

The chain carries TRBV5-1 and TRBJ2-1; 7 bases are a match to TRBD2. Germline V gene lookup returns CDR1 SGHRS and CDR2 YFSETQ. The junction had 5 bases not matched to a gene; V was cut back by 1 base and J by 4 bases. The CDR3 contains 15 residues. The CDR3 bases are TGCGCCAGCAGCTTGTATCTAGCGGAATACAATGAGCAGTTCTTC. It yields the protein CASSLYLAEYNEQFF.

V is TRBV3-1 and J is TRBJ1-1; D remains ambiguous. V shed 1 base and J shed 8 bases, with 8 bases lying between them. The CDR3 extends over 12 amino acids. Germline-derived CDR1 and CDR2 are LGHDT and YNNKEL (reference sequence). The CDR3 spells CASSQGVSEAFF. DNA of the CDR3: TGTGCCAGCAGCCAAGGGGTTTCCGAAGCTTTCTTT.

The CDR3 DNA reads TGTGCCAGCAGTTACTCGGTAGATACGCAGTATTTT. It codes for CASSYSVDTQYF. V usage is TRBV6-6 and J usage is TRBJ2-3, with D hard to call. Trimming took 0 bases from V and 5 from J, leaving 3 bases between them. This CDR3 has 12 amino acids. The germline V gene has CDR1 MNHNY and CDR2 SVGAGI (reference sequence).

The table lists this clonotype with a count of one. The chain carries TRBV7-9 and TRBJ2-5, with a weak D call TRBD2 (5 bases). Trimming cost V 5 bases and J 5 bases, with 15 bases left between them. CDR1 SEHNR and CDR2 FQNEAQ come from the germline V gene (reference sequence). CDR3 size: 14 residues. As DNA, the CDR3 is TGTGCCAGCAGCCCGACACTAGTTGGGGAGACCCAGTACTTC. Encoded protein: CASSPTLVGETQYF. Complete variable domain (other parts from reference TRBV7-9 and TRBJ2-5): DTGVSQNPRHKITKRGQNVTFRCDPISEHNRLYWYRQTLGQGPEFLTYFQNEAQLEKSRLLSDRFSAERPKGSFSTLEIQRTEQGDSAMYLCASSPTLVGETQYFGPGTRLLVL.

This clonotype was detected once. The J gene is TRBJ1-1, the V gene TRBV20-1; 12 bases align to TRBD1. The CDR3 covers 17 residues. The ends lost 7 bases at V and 1 base at J; junction bases unmatched: 13. The germline gives CDR1 DFQATT, CDR2 SNEGSKA (reference sequence). The CDR3 spells CSGNPGTGGTWNTEAFF. DNA for the CDR3: TGCAGTGGGAATCCCGGGACAGGGGGCACTTGGAACACTGAAGCTTTCTTT.

V gene TRBV6-5 combines with J gene TRBJ1-5; D not certain. Trimming cost V 8 bases and J 5 bases, with 16 bases left between them. This CDR3 comprises 14 residues. Germline V CDR1 and CDR2: MNHEY, SVGAGI. CDR3 DNA sequence: TGTGCCAGCGCCGCGGACGGAGTATATCAGCCCCAGCATTTT. It encodes CASAADGVYQPQHF.

The rearrangement links TRBV6-5 to TRBJ2-3; D is ambiguous. Per germline, CDR1 MNHEY and CDR2 SVGAGI. V gave up 0 bases and J gave up 3 bases, with 19 bases separating them. This CDR3 comprises 18 residues. CDR3: CASSYSFLDLRITDTQYF. Written as DNA, the CDR3 is TGTGCCAGCAGTTACTCGTTCTTAGACCTTCGTATTACAGATACGCAGTATTTT.

This rearrangement joins TRBV28 to TRBJ2-7; maybe TRBD1 (6 bases). The CDR3 is made up of 15 amino acids. The germline CDR1 and CDR2 sequences are MDHEN and SYDVKM. V dropped 6 bases and J dropped 3 bases, with 18 bases sitting between them. The chain's CDR3 is CASSSAPQGLYEQYF. The CDR3 DNA reads TGTGCCAGCAGCTCCGCCCCCCAGGGGCTCTACGAGCAGTACTTC.

This sequence joins TRBV30 and TRBJ2-1; TRBD1 is a possible D gene (5 bases). Trimming removed 2 bases at V and 3 bases at J, with 8 bases between. The CDR3 length is 13 residues. Germline CDR1 GTSNPN, CDR2 SVGIG (reference sequence). The CDR3 DNA follows: TGTGCCTGGAGTAAAGACAGCTACAATGAGCAGTTCTTC. The encoded protein is CAWSKDSYNEQFF.

This clonotype was found a few times. This chain uses TRBV3-1 with TRBJ2-5; D unresolved. V was cut by 0 bases and J by 5 bases, with 4 bases left in between. Germline CDR1 LGHDT, CDR2 YNNKEL (reference sequence). CDR3 length: 12 amino acids. The CDR3 reads CASSQDGETQYF. In nucleotides, the CDR3 is TGTGCCAGCAGCCAAGACGGTGAGACCCAGTACTTC.

The chain couples TRBV12-3 or TRBV12-4 to TRBJ1-5, with TRBD1 as a possible D gene (6 bases). Trimming took 4 bases from V and 2 from J, leaving 9 bases between them. The length of the CDR3 is 14 residues. CDR3 region: CASSSGVGNQPQHF. As DNA, the CDR3 is TGTGCCAGCAGTTCAGGGGTCGGCAATCAGCCCCAGCATTTT.

This clonotype was observed a single time. The gene calls are TRBV7-9 and TRBJ2-1; TRBD2 aligns across 10 bases. With V trimmed by 5 bases and J by 8 bases, 6 bases remained unmatched. Per the germline V gene, CDR1 is SEHNR and CDR2 is FQNEAQ (reference sequence). CDR3 length equals 14 residues. In DNA, the CDR3 is TGTGCCAGCAGCCAAGCGGGGGGGCGGGATGAGCAGTTCTTC. It yields the protein CASSQAGGRDEQFF. The variable domain in full, with the rest retrieved from reference TRBV7-9 and TRBJ2-1, is DTGVSQNPRHKITKRGQNVTFRCDPISEHNRLYWYRQTLGQGPEFLTYFQNEAQLEKSRLLSDRFSAERPKGSFSTLEIQRTEQGDSAMYLCASSQAGGRDEQFFGPGTRLTVL.

The rearrangement links TRBV19 to TRBJ2-1; 13 bases fit TRBD2. This CDR3 comprises 19 residues. Germline assignment: CDR1 LNHDA and CDR2 SQIVND (reference sequence). The junction had 10 bases not matched to a gene; V was cut back by 5 bases and J by 0 bases. The DNA of the CDR3 is TGTGCCAGTAGTGCTCAAACTAGCGGGAGGGGCAGCTCCTACAATGAGCAGTTCTTC. It translates to CASSAQTSGRGSSYNEQFF.

The DNA for the CDR3 is TGTGCCAGCAGCCAAGACGTTTTCGCAAGCGGGAGGGCCTACGAGCAGTACTTC. Its translation: CASSQDVFASGRAYEQYF. This chain links TRBV4-2 with TRBJ2-7; 10 nucleotides align to TRBD2. Looked up from germline, CDR1 is LGHNA and CDR2 is YNFKEQ. The CDR3 runs to 18 residues. The junction had 10 bases not matched to a gene; V was cut back by 0 bases and J by 2 bases.

The chain joins TRBV20-1 to TRBJ2-2, with D perhaps matching TRBD2 (6 bases). Germline V gene data show CDR1 as DFQATT and CDR2 as SNEGSKA (reference sequence). The germline V and J ends were trimmed by 6 bases and 4 bases, with 12 bases remaining between them. This CDR3 has 13 residues. The CDR3 region is CSALRESTGELFF. CDR3 nucleotide sequence: TGCAGTGCCCTCCGGGAGAGCACCGGGGAGCTGTTTTTT.

The chain uses TRBV7-8 and TRBJ1-1, with a tentative D call TRBD1 (5 bases). CDR1 is SGHVS and CDR2 is FQNEAQ in the germline V gene. Trimming left V 1 base short and J 5 bases short, with 11 bases between. This CDR3 comprises 14 residues. The CDR3 spells CASSLGTTRTEAFF. Written as DNA, the CDR3 is TGTGCCAGCAGCTTAGGGACAACTCGTACTGAAGCTTTCTTT. The entire variable domain, with the rest obtained from reference TRBV7-8 and TRBJ1-1, is as follows: GAGVSQSPRYKVAKRGQDVALRCDPISGHVSLFWYQQALGQGPEFLTYFQNEAQLDKSGLPSDRFFAERPEGSVSTLKIQRTQQEDSAVYLCASSLGTTRTEAFFGQGTRLTVV.

This chain joins TRBV23-1 and TRBJ1-5; perhaps TRBD1 as D (5 bases). TRBV23-1 is known as an ORF, though its function is uncertain. V was shortened by 0 bases and J by 4 bases, with 19 bases between the two germline ends. The CDR3 is 18 amino acids. The CDR3 here is CASSQSYPLGTGNQPQHF. DNA for the CDR3: TGCGCCAGCAGTCAATCTTATCCGTTAGGGACGGGAAATCAGCCCCAGCATTTT.

This chain uses TRBV24-1 with TRBJ1-5, with TRBD1 matching 7 bases. V shed 4 bases and J 3 bases; nucleotides not matched to a gene: 8. Germline V lookup: CDR1 KGHDR, CDR2 SFDVKD. The length of the CDR3 is 16 residues. Here the CDR3 DNA reads TGTGCCACCAGTGAAGGGGGCCGGGAGTTCAATCAGCCCCAGCATTTT. Residues: CATSEGGREFNQPQHF.

The chain is built from TRBV5-6 and TRBJ1-2; TRBD1 aligns across 7 bases. The CDR3 extends over 17 amino acids. Germline V gene data show CDR1 as SGHDT and CDR2 as YYEEEE. V lost 4 bases, J lost 2 bases, and 14 bases stayed unmatched. The DNA of the CDR3 is TGTGCCAGCAGCGGTCTGTGGGCGGGACAGATAAACTATGGCTACACCTTC. Translated, it gives CASSGLWAGQINYGYTF.

The V gene is TRBV5-1, the J gene TRBJ2-5, with TRBD1 identical over 7 bases. From germline, CDR1 is SGHRS and CDR2 YFSETQ. Losses at the gene ends were 4 bases for V and 4 bases for J; bases not matched to a gene: 4. This CDR3 spans 13 amino acids. CDR3 sequence (DNA): TGCGCCAGCAGCCCACAGGGGAGAGAGACCCAGTACTTC. This gives the protein CASSPQGRETQYF.